This entry lists 31 T cell receptor beta chains sequenced from one sample in a study of cytomegalovirus exposure and HLA in healthy donors. The PCR used 60 Vbeta and 13 Jbeta primers. TCRdb's table, derived via immunoSEQ multiplex PCR, lists solely in-frame clones and lacks some. This sample has under 100,000 clones, with over 70% found just once. The sample was PBMCs. These receptor sequences come from a boy between 10 and 17 years old in good health and CMV-seronegative.

The chain links TRBV30 to TRBJ1-3, with D possibly being TRBD1 (6 bases). V was shortened by 0 bases and J by 6 bases, with 12 bases between the two germline ends. The length of the CDR3 is 14 residues. Germline CDR1 GTSNPN, CDR2 SVGIG (reference sequence). The CDR3 is CAWSVLRGKNTIYF. DNA of the CDR3: TGTGCCTGGAGTGTACTCAGGGGTAAAAACACCATATATTTT.

V usage is TRBV7-2 and J usage is TRBJ1-5, with TRBD1 matching 10 bases. Germline V CDR1 and CDR2: SGHTA, FQGNSA. There are 15 residues in the CDR3. Germline trimming cut 1 base from V and 6 bases from J; bases unmatched to any gene: 3. The CDR3, as DNA: TGTGCCAGCAGCTTAGGCGGACAGGGGGGTCAGCCCCAGCATTTT. Translating gives CASSLGGQGGQPQHF.

The rearrangement links TRBV4-1 to TRBJ1-3; D ambiguous. The V end lost 1 base, the J end lost 0 bases, and 13 bases lay between the germline ends. Germline V CDR1 and CDR2: MGHRA, YSYEKL. The CDR3 is 17 residues long. DNA of the CDR3: TGCGCCAGCAGCCAAGTTTTGCGCCGCTACTCTGGAAACACCATATATTTT. It translates to CASSQVLRRYSGNTIYF.

CDR3 in DNA: TGTGCCAGCAGCACCAACAGGGGGGCGGGGTATGGCTACACCTTC. Translation: CASSTNRGAGYGYTF. V gene TRBV7-2 combines with J gene TRBJ1-2, with 8 bases lining up with TRBD1. The V gene end was trimmed by 5 bases and the J gene end by 5 bases; junction bases not matched to a gene: 10. This CDR3 has 15 amino acids. CDR1 SGHTA and CDR2 FQGNSA come from the germline V gene.

V gene TRBV10-2 combines with J gene TRBJ1-1; 7 bases match TRBD1. CDR1 and CDR2 from the germline V gene are WSHSY and SAAADI. CDR3 length equals 15 residues. V lost 3 bases, J lost 0 bases, and 4 bases stayed unmatched. CDR3 DNA sequence: TGCGCCAGCAGTGACCCCGGGACAGTGAACACTGAAGCTTTCTTT. Encoded protein: CASSDPGTVNTEAFF.

This sequence joins TRBV9 and TRBJ2-7, with 8 bases aligning to TRBD1. V was pared by 3 bases and J by 4 bases, with 6 bases of the junction left unmatched. The germline CDR1 and CDR2 sequences are SGDLS and YYNGEE. CDR3 length equals 14 residues. The CDR3 nucleotides read TGTGCCAGCAGCGCAGGGGGCGCGGTGTACGAGCAGTACTTC. Translation gives CASSAGGAVYEQYF.

The chain links TRBV2 to TRBJ2-5, with TRBD1 matching 8 bases. CDR1 is SNHLY and CDR2 is FYNNEI in the germline V gene. This CDR3 comprises 15 residues. The V segment lost 4 bases and the J segment 2 bases; nucleotides outside the gene matches: 6. The CDR3 DNA reads TGTGCCAGCAGTGTAGACAGGGGAAAACAAGAGACCCAGTACTTC. Translating gives CASSVDRGKQETQYF.

This chain uses TRBV28 with TRBJ1-5, with D uncertain. The V end was cut by 4 bases, the J end by 11 bases, with 9 bases between. This CDR3 region has 11 residues. Germline CDR1 reads MDHEN; CDR2 reads SYDVKM. The CDR3 region is CASSSPSAQHF. The CDR3 nucleotides are TGTGCCAGCAGTTCCCCCTCCGCCCAGCATTTT.

The chain links TRBV5-1 to TRBJ1-6; 10 nucleotides align to TRBD1. The V and J ends lost 3 bases and 1 base, in that order; junction bases with no gene match: 4. CDR1 SGHRS and CDR2 YFSETQ come from the germline V gene. CDR3 length: 17 amino acids. DNA of the CDR3: TGCGCCAGCAGCTGGGGACAGGGGCAATCCTATAATTCACCCCTCCACTTT. It yields the protein CASSWGQGQSYNSPLHF.

In its sample, this clone was seen once. The rearrangement joins TRBV7-8 to TRBJ2-7; maybe TRBD2 (5 bases). The germline V gene encodes CDR1 SGHVS and CDR2 FQNEAQ. Trimming cost V 1 base and J 0 bases, with 10 bases left between them. The length of the CDR3 is 15 residues. CDR3 sequence: CASSLERAASYEQYF. CDR3 bases: TGTGCCAGCAGCTTAGAGAGGGCAGCCTCCTACGAGCAGTACTTC.

This chain joins TRBV4-2 and TRBJ2-2; 10 bases match TRBD2. With V trimmed by 0 bases and J by 4 bases, 8 bases remained unmatched. The CDR3 sequence is 18 residues long. The germline V gene encodes CDR1 LGHNA and CDR2 YNFKEQ. For the CDR3, the DNA is TGTGCCAGCAGCCAAGATTTCGAGCGGGAGGGCCGCACCGGGGAGCTGTTTTTT. Translation: CASSQDFEREGRTGELFF.

This clone was observed a handful of times. The V gene is TRBV5-5, the J gene TRBJ2-7; D gene unclear. This CDR3 is 11 amino acids long. CDR1 is SGHKS and CDR2 is YYEKEE in the germline V gene (reference sequence). Trimming took off 3 bases at V and 4 bases at J, with 5 bases between the two ends. The CDR3 bases are TGTGCCAGCAGCTCTCCTTACGAGCAGTACTTC. It yields the protein CASSSPYEQYF. Full variable domain (outside the CDR3, taken from reference TRBV5-5 and TRBJ2-7): DAGVTQSPTHLIKTRGQQVTLRCSPISGHKSVSWYQQVLGQGPQFIFQYYEKEERGRGNFPDRFSARQFPNYSSELNVNALLLGDSALYLCASSSPYEQYFGPGTRLTVT.

In this sample, this clone turned up a few times. CDR3 protein: CASSYLDRADGYTF. The CDR3 bases are TGTGCCAGCAGTTACCTCGACAGGGCTGATGGCTACACCTTC. The V call is TRBV6-5, the J call TRBJ1-2, with 7 bases fitting TRBD1. CDR1 and CDR2 from the germline V gene are MNHEY and SVGAGI. The CDR3 runs 14 residues. J was trimmed by 6 bases and V by 2 bases; bases with no gene match: 6.

The count of this clone is one. The genes are TRBV29-1 and TRBJ1-2; D unresolved. Germline CDR1 reads SQVTM; CDR2 reads ANQGSEA. The CDR3 covers 13 residues. Trimming cost V 7 bases and J 3 bases, with 15 bases left between them. CDR3 sequence reads: CSGGRPSDYGYTF. The CDR3 DNA reads TGCAGCGGAGGGAGGCCGAGTGACTATGGCTACACCTTC.

The J gene is TRBJ1-3, the V gene TRBV21-1; TRBD1, the D gene given by the table, was not confirmed from the DNA. TRBV21-1 is listed as a pseudogene. The CDR3 extends over 18 amino acids. The CDR3 loop reads CASSKAWETGGPGNTIYF. DNA of the CDR3: TGTGCCAGCAGCAAAGCCTGGGAAACAGGGGGACCTGGAAACACCATATATTTT.

On this clone: The same CDR3 can be traced to other DNA sequences in this sample. This rearrangement joins TRBV4-1 to TRBJ2-7; 8 bases match TRBD2. CDR3 length: 16 residues. CDR1 is MGHRA, CDR2 YSYEKL, per germline. After removal of 0 bases from V and 2 bases from J, the junction contained 6 bases not matched to a gene. In DNA, the CDR3 is TGCGCCAGCAGCCAAGAACGCGGGGGGCCCCCCTACGAGCAGTACTTC. Protein product: CASSQERGGPPYEQYF.

The CDR3 nucleotides read TGTGCCAGCCGGGACAGCGGAACCAACTATGGCTACACCTTC. Translating it yields CASRDSGTNYGYTF. The V and J genes are TRBV6-6 and TRBJ1-2; 7 nucleotides agree with TRBD1. CDR1 is MNHNY, CDR2 SVGAGI, per germline (reference sequence). The CDR3 extends over 14 amino acids. The trim removed 8 bases at V and 2 bases at J, leaving 8 bases unmatched.

This chain connects TRBV9 to TRBJ1-1; possible D gene TRBD1, 5 bases. V was shortened by 1 base and J by 11 bases, with 15 bases between the two germline ends. The CDR3 runs to 13 residues. Germline loops: CDR1 SGDLS, CDR2 YYNGEE. CDR3 nucleotides: TGTGCCAGCAGCGTACAGGGTATGGAGATGGCTTTCTTT. This codes for CASSVQGMEMAFF.

The chain couples TRBV6-5 to TRBJ2-7; no reliable D call. CDR3 size: 15 residues. V was trimmed by 7 bases and J by 3 bases, leaving 19 bases between them. The germline gives CDR1 MNHEY, CDR2 SVGAGI. The CDR3 region is CASNPVRLTGYEQYF. The CDR3 DNA is TGTGCCAGCAACCCCGTTAGGCTAACGGGCTACGAGCAGTACTTC.

The chain carries TRBV10-1 and TRBJ2-2; D remains unclear. The germline V and J ends were trimmed by 0 bases and 5 bases, with 10 bases remaining between them. This CDR3 contains 15 residues. CDR1 is WNHNN and CDR2 is SYGVQD in the germline V gene (reference sequence). The CDR3 bases are TGCGCCAGCAGTGAGTCTCCCCTCCTTACCGGGGAGCTGTTTTTT. It encodes CASSESPLLTGELFF.

This clone was seen a handful of times. The rearrangement links TRBV7-2 to TRBJ1-5; 9 nucleotides align to TRBD1. Germline loops: CDR1 SGHTA, CDR2 FQGNSA. The CDR3 is made up of 13 amino acids. Unmatched junction bases numbered 6, after V lost 4 bases and J lost 11 bases. CDR3 nucleotide sequence: TGTGCCAGCAGCTCGGACAGGGGACAGGCCCAGCATTTT. Encoded protein: CASSSDRGQAQHF.

The rearrangement joins TRBV9 to TRBJ1-3, with TRBD1 as a possible D gene (5 bases). Trimming removed 3 bases from V and 7 bases from J, with 11 bases in between. Germline V gives CDR1 SGDLS, CDR2 YYNGEE. The CDR3 totals 13 residues. CDR3 nucleotide sequence: TGTGCCAGCAGCGCCGGGGGTCCGAACACCATATATTTT. It specifies CASSAGGPNTIYF.

The rearrangement uses TRBV29-1 and TRBJ2-5; 7 nucleotides align to TRBD2. Germline V gene sequence: CDR1 SQVTM, CDR2 ANQGSEA. V lost 8 bases to trimming and J lost 4 bases; unmatched junction nucleotides: 16. This CDR3 is built from 15 residues. CDR3 amino acids: CSTKKHGGEGETQYF. CDR3 nucleotides: TGCAGCACCAAAAAGCACGGAGGGGAGGGAGAGACCCAGTACTTC.

This clone was counted between two and nine times. V gene TRBV4-3 combines with J gene TRBJ2-7; 8 nucleotides align to TRBD1. The CDR3 loop spans 16 amino acids. Looked up from germline, CDR1 is LGHNA and CDR2 is YSLEER. Trimming at V came to 3 bases and at J to 1 base, leaving 8 bases not matched to a gene. CDR3 in amino acids: CASSHSSTGESYEQYF. CDR3 DNA sequence: TGCGCCAGCAGCCATAGCTCGACAGGGGAATCCTACGAGCAGTACTTC.

The CDR3 sequence is CASSPRDRGLTEAFF. CDR3 nucleotides: TGTGCCAGCAGCCCCCGGGACAGGGGGCTCACTGAAGCTTTCTTT. The genes are TRBV4-2 and TRBJ1-1; 12 nucleotides match TRBD1. The CDR3 covers 15 residues. J gave up 4 bases and V 4 bases, and 4 bases lay outside the gene matches. CDR1 and CDR2 (germline): LGHNA, YNFKEQ.

The genes are TRBV6-5 and TRBJ1-1; the match to TRBD1 covers 7 bases. From germline, CDR1 is MNHEY and CDR2 SVGAGI. This CDR3 contains 12 residues. With V trimmed by 7 bases and J by 13 bases, 12 bases remained unmatched. CDR3 sequence: CASNPPGGRVFF. CDR3 nucleotide sequence: TGTGCCAGCAACCCACCAGGGGGAAGGGTTTTCTTT.

V and J are TRBV6-1 and TRBJ2-7, with no clear D. V lost 4 bases and J 1 base, leaving 8 bases between the germline ends. CDR1 and CDR2 from the germline V gene are MNHNS and SASEGT. This CDR3 has 13 residues. The CDR3 sequence is CASSGPNSYEQYF. In nucleotides, the CDR3 is TGTGCCAGCAGTGGGCCAAATTCCTACGAGCAGTACTTC.

In nucleotides, the CDR3 is TGTGCCACCGCAGACAGAGCGAACACTGAAGCTTTCTTT. It codes for CATADRANTEAFF. The V call is TRBV19, the J call TRBJ1-1; possible D gene TRBD1, 5 bases. The CDR3 loop spans 13 amino acids. Trimming left V 10 bases short and J 1 base short, with 13 bases between. Germline lookup yields CDR1 LNHDA and CDR2 SQIVND (reference sequence).

This clone was counted between two and nine times. The chain employs TRBV28 and TRBJ1-2; D is undetermined. Germline lookup yields CDR1 MDHEN and CDR2 SYDVKM. Trimming cost V 2 bases and J 7 bases, with 11 bases left between them. This CDR3 region has 13 residues. The CDR3 coding sequence is TGTGCCAGCAGTTTAGGGAGTTCGCTTGGCTACACCTTC. Its protein product is CASSLGSSLGYTF.

This sequence joins TRBV6-6 and TRBJ1-2; no reliable D call. The germline V gene encodes CDR1 MNHNY and CDR2 SVGAGI (reference sequence). This CDR3 region has 15 residues. V was pared by 2 bases and J by 0 bases, with 10 bases between. Here the CDR3 DNA reads TGTGCCAGCAGTTACCGGGAGGCTGCTAACTATGGCTACACCTTC. It encodes CASSYREAANYGYTF.

This chain uses TRBV28 with TRBJ1-5; a possible D gene is TRBD1 (6 bases). The CDR3 loop spans 15 amino acids. V dropped 5 bases and J dropped 2 bases, with 13 bases sitting between them. Germline CDR1 and CDR2: MDHEN and SYDVKM. CDR3 sequence (DNA): TGTGCCAGCAGTCCTCCCAGGGGAGGCAATCAGCCCCAGCATTTT. Its protein product is CASSPPRGGNQPQHF.